This TCR beta chain is drawn from a study of breast tumors, draining lymph nodes, adjacent tissues. Study results and caveats: Tumor repertoires ranked between lymph nodes and nontumor tissue in diversity, with V and J gene preferences. Luminal-like breast cancer showed significantly higher tumor–nontumor repertoire similarity than basal-like. Data only fit, rather than demonstrated, lymph node origin of most tumor T cells.

The junction had 7 bases not matched to a gene; V was cut back by 6 bases and J by 9 bases. This CDR3 spans 14 amino acids. TCRdb itself ran the multiplex PCR reads through MiXCR, one entry per CDR3 protein. The repertoire holds 47,000 or so distinct CDR3 sequences, with roughly 23% as singletons. This clonotype was picked up many times. Antigen unknown. Sequencing was done on a sample of breast tumor tissue. The chain combines TRBV12-3 or TRBV12-4 with TRBJ1-6; TRBD1 matches 8 bases. The receptor was isolated from a female donor with breast cancer. Some clones in this sample may be carry-over from other donors' samples. CDR3 in amino acids: CASSLGQGGSPLHF. The CDR3 DNA sequence: TGTGCCAGCAGCCTTGGACAGGGAGGTTCACCCCTCCACTTT.